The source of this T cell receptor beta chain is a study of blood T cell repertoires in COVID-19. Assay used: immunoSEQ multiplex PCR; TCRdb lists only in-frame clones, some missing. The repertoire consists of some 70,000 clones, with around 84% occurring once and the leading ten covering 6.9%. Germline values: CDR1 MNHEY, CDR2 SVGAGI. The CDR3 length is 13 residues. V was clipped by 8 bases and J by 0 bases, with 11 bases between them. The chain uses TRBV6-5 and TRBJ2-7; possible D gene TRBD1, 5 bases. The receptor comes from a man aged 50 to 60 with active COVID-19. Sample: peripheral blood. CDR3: CASATVGSYEQYF. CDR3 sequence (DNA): TGTGCCAGCGCGACAGTAGGCTCCTACGAGCAGTACTTC.